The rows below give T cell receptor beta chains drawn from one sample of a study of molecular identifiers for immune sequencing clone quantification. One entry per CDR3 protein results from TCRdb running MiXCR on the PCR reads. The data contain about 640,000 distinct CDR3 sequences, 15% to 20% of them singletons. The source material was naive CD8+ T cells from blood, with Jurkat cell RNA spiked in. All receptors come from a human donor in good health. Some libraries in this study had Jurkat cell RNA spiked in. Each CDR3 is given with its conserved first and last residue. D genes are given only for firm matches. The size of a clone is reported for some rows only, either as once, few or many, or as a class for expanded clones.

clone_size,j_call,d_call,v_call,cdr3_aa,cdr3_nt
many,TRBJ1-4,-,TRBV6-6,CASSQRETGDEKLFF,TGTGCCAGCAGCCAACGCGAGACGGGGGATGAAAAACTGTTTTTT
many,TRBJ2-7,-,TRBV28,CASSSRGAYEQYF,TGTGCCAGCAGCTCAAGGGGGGCTTACGAGCAGTACTTC
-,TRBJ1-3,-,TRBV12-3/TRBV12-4,CASSLTVSDTIYF,TGTGCCAGCAGTTTGACTGTCAGTGACACCATATATTTT
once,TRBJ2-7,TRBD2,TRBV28,CASSLIAGGPYEQYF,TGTGCCAGCAGTTTAATAGCGGGAGGCCCCTACGAGCAGTACTTC
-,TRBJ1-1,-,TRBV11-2,CASSLEARGTEAFF,TGTGCCAGCAGCTTAGAGGCGAGGGGCACTGAAGCTTTCTTT
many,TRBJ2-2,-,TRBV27,CASSFATVEGTGELFF,TGTGCCAGCAGTTTTGCCACGGTTGAGGGCACCGGGGAGCTGTTTTTT
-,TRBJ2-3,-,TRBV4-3,CASSHTRGGGDTQYF,TGCGCCAGCAGCCACACCAGGGGGGGCGGTGATACGCAGTATTTT
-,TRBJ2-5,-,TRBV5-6,CASSLKGKETQYF,TGTGCCAGCAGCTTGAAGGGGAAAGAGACCCAGTACTTC
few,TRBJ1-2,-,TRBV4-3,CASSQDWTKGGYTF,TGCGCCAGCAGCCAAGATTGGACCAAAGGAGGCTACACCTTC
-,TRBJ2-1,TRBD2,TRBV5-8,CASSLDSGTSGRAVPNEQFF,TGTGCCAGCAGCTTGGACAGCGGGACTAGCGGGAGGGCCGTACCGAATGAGCAGTTCTTC
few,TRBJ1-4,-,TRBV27,CASRTLGWATNEKLFF,TGTGCCAGCAGAACTCTAGGGTGGGCAACTAATGAAAAACTGTTTTTT
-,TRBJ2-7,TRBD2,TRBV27,CASSLAGGSYGQYF,TGTGCCAGCAGTCTAGCGGGAGGGTCCTACGGGCAGTACTTC
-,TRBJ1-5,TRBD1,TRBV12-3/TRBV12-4,CASSFGGQGRQPQHF,TGTGCCAGCAGTTTTGGCGGACAGGGTAGACAGCCCCAGCATTTT
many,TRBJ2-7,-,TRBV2,CASVEEQGPSYEQYF,TGTGCCAGCGTAGAAGAGCAGGGCCCTTCCTACGAGCAGTACTTC
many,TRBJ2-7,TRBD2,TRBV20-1,CSAPLILAGPPASDEQYF,TGCAGTGCCCCGTTGATTCTAGCGGGGCCCCCGGCTTCCGACGAGCAGTACTTC
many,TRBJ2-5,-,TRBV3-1,CASSQGSAGAIEETQYF,TGTGCCAGCAGCCAAGGCTCCGCAGGGGCAATTGAAGAGACCCAGTACTTC
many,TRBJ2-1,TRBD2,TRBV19,CATCLAGDVNEQFF,TGTGCCACCTGCCTAGCGGGAGATGTGAATGAGCAGTTCTTC
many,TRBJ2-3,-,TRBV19,CASSSKGEASTDTQYF,TGTGCCAGTAGCTCTAAAGGGGAAGCCAGCACAGATACGCAGTATTTT
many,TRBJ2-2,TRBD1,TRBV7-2,CASSPGQAINTGELFF,TGTGCCAGCAGCCCCGGACAGGCGATAAACACCGGGGAGCTGTTTTTT
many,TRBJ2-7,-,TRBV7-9,CASSQPVDGAYEQYF,TGTGCCAGCAGCCAACCGGTCGACGGGGCCTACGAGCAGTACTTC
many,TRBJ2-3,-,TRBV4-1,CASSHIITDTQYF,TGCGCCAGCAGCCATATAATCACAGATACGCAGTATTTT
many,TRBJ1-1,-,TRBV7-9,CASNPGGGEAFF,TGTGCCAGCAACCCAGGAGGGGGGGAAGCTTTCTTT
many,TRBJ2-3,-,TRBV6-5,CASSSWGRPTDTQYF,TGTGCCAGCAGTTCCTGGGGACGTCCCACAGATACGCAGTATTTT
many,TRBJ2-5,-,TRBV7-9,CASSLGPNQETQYF,TGTGCCAGCAGCTTAGGTCCCAACCAAGAGACCCAGTACTTC
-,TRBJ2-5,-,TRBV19,CASSIRGVEETQYF,TGTGCCAGTAGTATTCGCGGGGTGGAGGAGACCCAGTACTTC
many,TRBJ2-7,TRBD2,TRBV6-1,CASSELSGSLYEQYF,TGTGCCAGCAGTGAACTTAGCGGGAGCCTCTACGAGCAGTACTTC
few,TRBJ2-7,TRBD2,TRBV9,CASSVGGAGSSYEQYF,TGTGCCAGCAGCGTAGGGGGAGCGGGGAGCTCCTACGAGCAGTACTTC
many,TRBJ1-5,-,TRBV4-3,CASSQNRDYQPQHF,TGCGCCAGCAGCCAAAACAGGGACTATCAGCCCCAGCATTTT
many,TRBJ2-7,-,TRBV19,CASSIDRQGSYEQYF,TGTGCCAGTAGTATAGATCGCCAGGGTTCCTACGAGCAGTACTTC
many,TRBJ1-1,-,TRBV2,CASSDTGGGAENKNTEAFF,TGTGCCAGCAGTGATACCGGTGGAGGGGCCGAGAATAAGAACACTGAAGCTTTCTTT
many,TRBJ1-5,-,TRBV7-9,CASSSGYQPQHF,TGTGCCAGCAGCTCAGGATATCAGCCCCAGCATTTT
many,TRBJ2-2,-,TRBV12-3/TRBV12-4,CASSLYRTGELFF,TGTGCCAGCAGTTTATATCGGACCGGGGAGCTGTTTTTT
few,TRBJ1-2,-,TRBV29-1,CSAEVIDGGRANGYTF,TGCAGCGCCGAGGTTATTGACGGGGGACGGGCAAATGGCTACACCTTC
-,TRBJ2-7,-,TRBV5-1,CASSLSFGRTEQYF,TGCGCCAGCAGCTTGTCGTTTGGTAGGACGGAGCAGTACTTC
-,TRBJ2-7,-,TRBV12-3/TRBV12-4,CASSLWRTTSYEQYF,TGTGCCAGCAGTTTATGGCGTACCACCTCCTACGAGCAGTACTTC
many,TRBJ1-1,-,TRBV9,CASSEDGNMNTEAFF,TGTGCCAGCAGCGAAGACGGCAACATGAACACTGAAGCTTTCTTT
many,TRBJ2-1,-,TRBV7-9,CASSLKSSGLYNEQFF,TGTGCCAGCAGCTTAAAATCCAGCGGACTATACAATGAGCAGTTCTTC
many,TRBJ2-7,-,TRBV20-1,CRARRDSYEQYF,TGCAGGGCCCGCAGGGATTCCTACGAGCAGTACTTC
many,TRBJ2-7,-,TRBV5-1,CASSLDRFSYEQYF,TGCGCCAGCAGCTTGGACAGGTTCTCCTACGAGCAGTACTTC
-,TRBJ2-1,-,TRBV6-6,CASTITETGIFGDYSNEQFF,TGTGCCAGCACCATTACGGAGACAGGAATTTTCGGCGATTATTCCAATGAGCAGTTCTTC
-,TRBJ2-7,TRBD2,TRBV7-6,CASSQGLAGDRLYEQYF,TGTGCCAGCAGCCAAGGACTAGCGGGAGACAGGCTCTACGAGCAGTACTTC
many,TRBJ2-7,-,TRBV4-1,CASSQVEGTEQYF,TGCGCCAGCAGCCAAGTTGAGGGAACCGAGCAGTACTTC
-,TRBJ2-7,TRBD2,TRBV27,CASSLSYLAGDEQYF,TGTGCCAGCAGTTTATCATATCTAGCGGGAGACGAGCAGTACTTC
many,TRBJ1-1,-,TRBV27,CASSVQSMNTEAFF,TGTGCCAGCAGTGTACAGAGTATGAACACTGAAGCTTTCTTT
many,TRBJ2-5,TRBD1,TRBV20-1,CSARDRGQGGETQYF,TGCAGTGCTAGAGATCGTGGACAGGGGGGAGAGACCCAGTACTTC
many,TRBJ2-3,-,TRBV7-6,CASSLYTESDTQYF,TGTGCCAGCAGCTTATATACGGAGTCAGATACGCAGTATTTT